These T cell receptor beta chains were read from a single sample in a study of cytomegalovirus exposure and HLA in healthy donors. The assay was immunoSEQ multiplex PCR, and TCRdb's table has in-frame clones only and misses some. The sample is made up of 130,000 or so clones, and the top ten hold 2% to 2.5% of it. The sequenced sample consisted of PBMCs. Receptor source: a woman between 18 and 30 years old in good health and CMV-seronegative. CDR3s include the opening cysteine and the closing phenylalanine or tryptophan. The order of the fields is D gene, V gene, J gene, CDR3 DNA, CDR3 protein. The D gene is left open where the match is weak.

NA	TRBV19	TRBJ1-2	TGTGCCAGTAGTATAGGGACTGAGGCAAACTATGGCTACACCTTC	CASSIGTEANYGYTF
NA	TRBV19	TRBJ1-5	TGTGCCAGTAGTATCGGAGGGCGGCAGCCCCAGCATTTT	CASSIGGRQPQHF
TRBD2	TRBV6-4	TRBJ2-1	TGTGCCAGCAGTGAACTAGCGGGCCCAAATGAGCAGTTCTTC	CASSELAGPNEQFF
NA	TRBV6-5	TRBJ2-6	TGTGCCAGCAGATTACAGGCCTCTGGGGCCAACGTCCTGACTTTC	CASRLQASGANVLTF
TRBD1	TRBV6-1	TRBJ1-1	TGTGCCAGCAGAAGACAGGGGGCTAATGAAGCTTTCTTT	CASRRQGANEAFF
NA	TRBV29-1	TRBJ1-2	TGCAGCGTTCCCCAGGGTGACGGCTACACCTTC	CSVPQGDGYTF
TRBD1	TRBV9	TRBJ1-2	TGTGCCAGCAGCGCGTCCCAAACGACAGGGGGGGTAACTAACTATGGCTACACCTTC	CASSASQTTGGVTNYGYTF
NA	TRBV25-1	TRBJ1-1	TGTGCCAGCAGTGCGCCAGGGTCGAACACTGAAGCTTTCTTT	CASSAPGSNTEAFF
TRBD1	TRBV30	TRBJ2-3	TGTGCCTGGAGTGCTGGGACAGTTAGCACAGATACGCAGTATTTT	CAWSAGTVSTDTQYF
TRBD1	TRBV7-3	TRBJ1-2	TGTGCCAGCAGCTCGACCGGGACAGGCCATGGCTACACCTTC	CASSSTGTGHGYTF
TRBD2	TRBV19	TRBJ2-1	TGTGCCAGTAGTATGGAACGGGAGGGCCCCTACAATGAGCAGTTCTTC	CASSMEREGPYNEQFF
TRBD1	TRBV27	TRBJ1-1	TGTGCCAGCAGTTCACAGGGGGGGAACACTGAAGCTTTCTTT	CASSSQGGNTEAFF
NA	TRBV27	TRBJ1-2	TGTGCCAGCAGTTTACGCGGGACGGATGGCTACACCTTC	CASSLRGTDGYTF
TRBD2	TRBV7-2	TRBJ2-5	TGTGCCAGCAGCGGGAGAAGCGGGGACGGGGAGACCCAGTACTTC	CASSGRSGDGETQYF
NA	TRBV11-3	TRBJ1-1	TGTGCCAGCAGTCCGAGAGGGAACACTGAAGCTTTCTTT	CASSPRGNTEAFF
TRBD2	TRBV18	TRBJ2-1	TGTGCCAGCTCACCACTACTAGCGGAGTCCTACAATGAGCAGTTCTTC	CASSPLLAESYNEQFF
NA	TRBV23-1	TRBJ2-3	TGCGCCAGCAGTCGTAACGGTAGCACAGATACGCAGTATTTT	CASSRNGSTDTQYF
NA	TRBV29-1	TRBJ1-1	TGCAGCGTTGTCCCGGGGGACACTGAAGCTTTCTTT	CSVVPGDTEAFF
TRBD1	TRBV7-2	TRBJ1-2	TGTGCCAGCAGCTTAGGACAGGGGGCTAACTATGGCTACACCTTC	CASSLGQGANYGYTF
TRBD2	TRBV9	TRBJ2-2	TGTGCCAGCAGCGTAAATGCGGGGGTTACCGGGGAGCTGTTTTTT	CASSVNAGVTGELFF
NA	TRBV9	TRBJ1-1	TGTGCCAGCAGCGAATTAGACAGGAGTGACACTGAAGCTTTCTTT	CASSELDRSDTEAFF
NA	TRBV7-6	TRBJ1-3	TGTGCCAGCAGCCGTACACAGGGTGCGGGAAACACCATATATTTT	CASSRTQGAGNTIYF
NA	TRBV9	TRBJ2-3	TGTGCCAGCAGCGTAGATGGCAGGGGCACAGATACGCAGTATTTT	CASSVDGRGTDTQYF
NA	TRBV6-1	TRBJ1-1	TGTGCCAGCAGTGAAATGCTGCGGAACACTGAAGCTTTCTTT	CASSEMLRNTEAFF
TRBD2	TRBV12-5	TRBJ2-3	TGTGCTAGTGGTTTGCCGCGGGAGGTCGGGATAAGACACAATGGCACAGATACGCAGTATTTT	CASGLPREVGIRHNGTDTQYF
NA	TRBV9	TRBJ2-5	TGTGCCAGCAGCCCCTATGGAGCAGAGACCCAGTACTTC	CASSPYGAETQYF
TRBD2	TRBV5-1	TRBJ2-3	TGCGCCAGCAGCAGCGGACTAGCGGGAAGTACAGATACGCAGTATTTT	CASSSGLAGSTDTQYF
TRBD2	TRBV4-2	TRBJ2-7	TGTGCCAGCAGCCAAGACCCCCTCACTAGCGGGAGAAGCTACGAGCAGTACTTC	CASSQDPLTSGRSYEQYF
TRBD2	TRBV7-2	TRBJ2-5	TGTGCCAGCAGCCCACTAGCGGGAGTGGAGACCCAGTACTTC	CASSPLAGVETQYF
TRBD2	TRBV11-2	TRBJ2-7	TGTGCCAGCAGCTCCGGACTAGCGGGAGCACGAGAGCAGTACTTC	CASSSGLAGAREQYF
NA	TRBV6-5	TRBJ2-7	TGTGCCAGCAGTTACGGGACTCGGGACGAGCAGTACTTC	CASSYGTRDEQYF
NA	TRBV6-1	TRBJ2-1	TGTGCCAGCAGTGAATTTATTGAGCAGTTCTTC	CASSEFIEQFF
TRBD2	TRBV7-3	TRBJ2-3	TGTGCCAGCAGCTCCCAGCGGGAGGGCCTAAATACGCAGTATTTT	CASSSQREGLNTQYF
NA	TRBV5-6	TRBJ1-2	TGTGCCAGCAGCTTGGTGCAGTATGGCTACACCTTC	CASSLVQYGYTF
TRBD2	TRBV19	TRBJ2-2	TGTGCCAGTAGTATAGTTTCCGGGGGAGGGTGGACCGGGGAGCTGTTTTTT	CASSIVSGGGWTGELFF